The table lists the clone carrying this T cell receptor (beta chain) with a few counts. TCRdb called the reads again in MiXCR, with one record for every CDR3 protein. This repertoire shows hundreds of thousands of distinct CDR3 sequences, more than 8% found once; its top ten account for approximately 4.7%. CDR3 size: 14 residues. Germline V gene sequence: CDR1 MNHEY, CDR2 SMNVEV (reference sequence). V lost 6 bases and J lost 5; bases outside the gene matches: 10. The sample is drawn from a study of T cell repertoires in cytomegalovirus infection. The clonotype comes from a human donor in good health (CMV status not recorded). Some clones in this sample may be carry-over from other donors' samples. The source material was PBMCs. The rearrangement links TRBV27 to TRBJ2-7, with TRBD1 matching 7 bases. The DNA of the CDR3 is TGTGCCAGCAGATCGACAGGGTCGATGCACGAGCAGTACTTC. Translated, it gives CASRSTGSMHEQYF.